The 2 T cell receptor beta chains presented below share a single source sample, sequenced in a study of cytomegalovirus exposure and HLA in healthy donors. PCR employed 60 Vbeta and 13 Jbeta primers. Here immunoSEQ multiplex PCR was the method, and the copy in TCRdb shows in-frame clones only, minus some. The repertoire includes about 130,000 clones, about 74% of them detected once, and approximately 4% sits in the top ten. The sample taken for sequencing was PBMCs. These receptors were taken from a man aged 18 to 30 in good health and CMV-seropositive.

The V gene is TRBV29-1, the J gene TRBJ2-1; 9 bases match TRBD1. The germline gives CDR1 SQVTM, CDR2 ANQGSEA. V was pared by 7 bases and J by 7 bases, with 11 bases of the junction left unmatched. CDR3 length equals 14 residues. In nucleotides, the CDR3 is TGCAGCGCCCTTGGGACAGGGATGGGGAATGAGCAGTTCTTC. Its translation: CSALGTGMGNEQFF.

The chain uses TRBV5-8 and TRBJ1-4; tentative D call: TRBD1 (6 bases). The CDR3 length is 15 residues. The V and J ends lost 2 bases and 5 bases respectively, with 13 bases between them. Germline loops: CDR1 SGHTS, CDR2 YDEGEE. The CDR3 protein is CASSFRGQRNEKLFF. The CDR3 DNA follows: TGTGCCAGCAGCTTTCGAGGACAGCGAAATGAAAAACTGTTTTTT.